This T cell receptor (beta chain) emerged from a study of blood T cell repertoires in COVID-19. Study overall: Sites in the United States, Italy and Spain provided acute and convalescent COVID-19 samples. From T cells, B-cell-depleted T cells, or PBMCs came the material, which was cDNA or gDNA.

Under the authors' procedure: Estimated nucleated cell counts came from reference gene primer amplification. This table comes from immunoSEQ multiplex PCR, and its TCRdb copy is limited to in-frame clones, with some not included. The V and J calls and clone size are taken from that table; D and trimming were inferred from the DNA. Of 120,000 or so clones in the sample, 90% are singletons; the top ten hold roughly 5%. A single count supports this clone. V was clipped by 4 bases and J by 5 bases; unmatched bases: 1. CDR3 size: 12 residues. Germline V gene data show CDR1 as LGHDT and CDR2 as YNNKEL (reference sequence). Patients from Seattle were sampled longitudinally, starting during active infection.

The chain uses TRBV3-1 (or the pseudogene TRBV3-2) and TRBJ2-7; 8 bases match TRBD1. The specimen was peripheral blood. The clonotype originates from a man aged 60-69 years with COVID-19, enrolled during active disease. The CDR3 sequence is CASSRQGNEQYF. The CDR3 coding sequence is TGTGCCAGCAGCCGACAGGGGAACGAGCAGTACTTC.